This T cell receptor beta chain is from a study of control samples from healthy donors and cancer patients. Repertoires were generated with immunoSEQ multiplex PCR, while TCRdb's copy carries only in-frame clones and drops some. In the table there are about 170,000 clones, roughly 91% of which are singletons. The CDR3 covers 15 residues. Losses at the gene ends were 5 bases for V and 3 bases for J; bases not matched to a gene: 6. Germline V lookup: CDR1 MDHEN, CDR2 SYDVKM. The origin of this receptor is a woman in her thirties in good health. Material for sequencing was blood. The chain combines TRBV28 with TRBJ2-7, with 11 bases matching TRBD2. The CDR3 nucleotides read TGTGCCAGCAGTCCCCCCGGGACTAGCGGCTACGAGCAGTACTTC. It specifies CASSPPGTSGYEQYF.